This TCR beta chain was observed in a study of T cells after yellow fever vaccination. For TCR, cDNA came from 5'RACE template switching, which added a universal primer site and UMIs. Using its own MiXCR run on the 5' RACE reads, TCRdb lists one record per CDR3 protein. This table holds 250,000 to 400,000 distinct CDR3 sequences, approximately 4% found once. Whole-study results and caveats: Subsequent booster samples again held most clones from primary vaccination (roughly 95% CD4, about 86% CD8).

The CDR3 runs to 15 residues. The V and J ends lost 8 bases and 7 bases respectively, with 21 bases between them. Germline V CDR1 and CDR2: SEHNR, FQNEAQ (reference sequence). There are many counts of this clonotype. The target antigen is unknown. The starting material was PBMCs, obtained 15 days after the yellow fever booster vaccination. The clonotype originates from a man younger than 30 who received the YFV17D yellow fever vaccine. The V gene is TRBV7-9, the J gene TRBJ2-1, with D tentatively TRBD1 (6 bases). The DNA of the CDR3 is TGTGCCAGCCGCCGTACAGGGAGAGGTAGAAATGAGCAGTTCTTC. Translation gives CASRRTGRGRNEQFF.